The source of this T cell receptor beta chain is a study of T cells after yellow fever vaccination. In the case of this clonotype: Its specificity is not known.

The V end was cut by 6 bases, the J end by 1 base, with 18 bases between. This CDR3 comprises 16 residues. CDR1 and CDR2 (germline): SEHNR, FQNEAQ (reference sequence). UMIs were added to TCR cDNA along with a universal primer site when it was made by 5'RACE template switching. TCRdb recomputed calls from the 5' RACE reads with MiXCR, one row per CDR3 protein. The sample records about 350,000 distinct CDR3 sequences, roughly 8.4% being singletons. Whole-study results and caveats: Though weaker, the secondary response peaked faster, on day 5 versus 15. Highly abundant clonotypes carried over from the bulk population could end up in FACS-sorted repertoires as contaminants.

This receptor was identified in a man aged 18 to 29 who received the YFV17D yellow fever vaccine. The specimen was PBMCs, collected about 41 days after the first yellow fever vaccination. V gene TRBV7-9 combines with J gene TRBJ2-5; D is possibly TRBD1 or TRBD2 (5 bases each). CDR3: CASSPPRGAFQETQYF. CDR3 bases: TGTGCCAGCAGTCCCCCCCGGGGCGCCTTCCAAGAGACCCAGTACTTC.